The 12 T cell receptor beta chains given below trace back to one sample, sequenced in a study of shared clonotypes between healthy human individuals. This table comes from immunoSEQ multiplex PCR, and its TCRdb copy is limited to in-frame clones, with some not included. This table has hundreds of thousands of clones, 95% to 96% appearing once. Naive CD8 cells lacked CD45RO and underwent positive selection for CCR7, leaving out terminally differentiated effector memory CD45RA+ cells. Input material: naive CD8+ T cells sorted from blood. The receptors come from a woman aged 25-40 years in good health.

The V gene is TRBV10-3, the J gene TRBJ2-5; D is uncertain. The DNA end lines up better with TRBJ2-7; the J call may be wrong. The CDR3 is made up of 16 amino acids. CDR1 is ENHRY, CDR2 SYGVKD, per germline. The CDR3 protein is CAISDPEAAPVHEQYF. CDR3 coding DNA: TGTGCCATCAGTGATCCCGAGGCAGCCCCGGTCCACGAGCAGTACTTC.

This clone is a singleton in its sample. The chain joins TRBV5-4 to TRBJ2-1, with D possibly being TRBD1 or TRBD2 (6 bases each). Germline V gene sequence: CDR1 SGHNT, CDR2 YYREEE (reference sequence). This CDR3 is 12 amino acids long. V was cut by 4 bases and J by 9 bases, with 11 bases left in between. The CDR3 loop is CASSQQGGEQFF. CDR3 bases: TGTGCCAGCAGCCAACAGGGAGGTGAGCAGTTCTTC.

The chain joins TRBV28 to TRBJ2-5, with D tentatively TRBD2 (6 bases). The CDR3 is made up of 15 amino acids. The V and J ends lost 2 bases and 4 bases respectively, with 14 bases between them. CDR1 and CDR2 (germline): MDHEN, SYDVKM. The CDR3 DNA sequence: TGTGCCAGCAGTTTACGGGGCGGGGTGGGAGAGACCCAGTACTTC. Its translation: CASSLRGGVGETQYF.

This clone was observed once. The CDR3: CASSLVQGKFDTQYF. In DNA, the CDR3 is TGCGCCAGCAGCTTGGTCCAGGGAAAATTCGATACGCAGTATTTT. The chain employs TRBV5-1 and TRBJ2-3; TRBD1 is a possible D gene (5 bases). The germline V gene has CDR1 SGHRS and CDR2 YFSETQ. The CDR3 is 15 residues long. V lost 0 bases and J 6 bases, leaving 14 bases between the germline ends. Using reference TRBV5-1 and TRBJ2-3 for the parts outside the CDR3, the full variable domain is KAGVTQTPRYLIKTRGQQVTLSCSPISGHRSVSWYQQTPGQGLQFLFEYFSETQRNKGNFPGRFSGRQFSNSRSEMNVSTLELGDSALYLCASSLVQGKFDTQYFGPGTRLTVL.

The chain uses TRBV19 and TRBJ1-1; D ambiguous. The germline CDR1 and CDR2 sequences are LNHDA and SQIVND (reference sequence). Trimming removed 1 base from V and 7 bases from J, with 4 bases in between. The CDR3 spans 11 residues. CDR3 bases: TGTGCCAGTAGTATAGCCGGTGAAGCTTTCTTT. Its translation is CASSIAGEAFF.

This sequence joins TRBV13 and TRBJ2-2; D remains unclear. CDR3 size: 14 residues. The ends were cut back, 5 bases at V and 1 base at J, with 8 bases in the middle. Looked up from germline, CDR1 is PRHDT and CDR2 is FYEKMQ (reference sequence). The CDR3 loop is CASSLPMNTGELFF. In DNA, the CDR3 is TGTGCCAGCAGCCTACCGATGAACACCGGGGAGCTGTTTTTT.

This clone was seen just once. The CDR3 loop reads CASTSLAASTDTQYF. The CDR3, as DNA: TGTGCCTCCACATCGCTAGCGGCAAGCACAGATACGCAGTATTTT. This chain uses TRBV30 with TRBJ2-3; 7 bases align to TRBD2. The germline CDR1 and CDR2 sequences are GTSNPN and SVGIG (reference sequence). The CDR3 extends over 15 amino acids. Trimming took 7 bases from V and 0 from J; bases not matched to a gene: 10.

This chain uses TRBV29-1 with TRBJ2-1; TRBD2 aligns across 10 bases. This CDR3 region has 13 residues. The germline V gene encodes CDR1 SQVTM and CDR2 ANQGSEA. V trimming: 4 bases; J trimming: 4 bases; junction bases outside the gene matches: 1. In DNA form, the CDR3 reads TGCAGCGTTGGACTAGCGGGTTACAATGAGCAGTTCTTC. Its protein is CSVGLAGYNEQFF.

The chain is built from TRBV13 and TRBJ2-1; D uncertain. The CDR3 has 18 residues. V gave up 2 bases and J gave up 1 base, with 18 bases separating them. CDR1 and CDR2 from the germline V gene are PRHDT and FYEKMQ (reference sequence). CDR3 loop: CASSLSPILAISYNEQFF. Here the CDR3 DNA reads TGTGCCAGCAGCTTATCCCCGATTTTAGCCATATCCTACAATGAGCAGTTCTTC.

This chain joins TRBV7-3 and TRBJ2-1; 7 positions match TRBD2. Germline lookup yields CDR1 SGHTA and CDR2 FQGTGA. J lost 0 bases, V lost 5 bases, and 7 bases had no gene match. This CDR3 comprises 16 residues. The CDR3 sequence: CASSLQAGSSYNEQFF. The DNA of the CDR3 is TGTGCCAGCAGCCTCCAAGCGGGAAGCTCCTACAATGAGCAGTTCTTC.

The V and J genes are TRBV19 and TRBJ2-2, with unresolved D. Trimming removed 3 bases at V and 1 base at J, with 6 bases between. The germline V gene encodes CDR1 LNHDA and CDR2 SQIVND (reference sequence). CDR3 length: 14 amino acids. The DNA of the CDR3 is TGTGCCAGTAGTATCGATAGGAACACCGGGGAGCTGTTTTTT. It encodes CASSIDRNTGELFF. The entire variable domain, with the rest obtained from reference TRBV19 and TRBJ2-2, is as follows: DGGITQSPKYLFRKEGQNVTLSCEQNLNHDAMYWYRQDPGQGLRLIYYSQIVNDFQKGDIAEGYSVSREKKESFPLTVTSAQKNPTAFYLCASSIDRNTGELFFGEGSRLTVL.

The CDR3 protein is CATSSGQFGGGYTF. The CDR3 region has the DNA TGTGCCACCAGCAGTGGACAGTTCGGGGGTGGCTACACCTTC. The chain links TRBV15 to TRBJ1-2, with a possible D match to TRBD1 (6 bases). Trimming pared 3 bases from V and 7 bases from J, leaving 15 bases between. Germline CDR1 LNHNV, CDR2 YYDKDF (reference sequence). This CDR3 has 14 residues.